These T cell receptor beta chains were read from a single sample in a study of T cell responses to AZD1222 COVID-19 vaccine. TCRdb's copy holds only in-frame clones and misses some; the assay was immunoSEQ multiplex PCR. The data contain around 95,000 clones, approximately 87% of them singletons. This specimen consisted of peripheral blood, obtained on day 0 of AZD1222 vaccination. These receptor sequences come from an adult in good health. CDR3s include the opening cysteine and the closing phenylalanine or tryptophan. Each record gives: D gene, clone size, V gene, CDR3 length, J gene, CDR3 DNA, CDR3 protein. D genes are given only for firm matches. Size values are once, few and many counts, or a class for expanded clones, and some rows have none.

D gene: NA
clone size: NA
V gene: TRBV4-2
CDR3 length: 16
J gene: TRBJ2-6
CDR3 DNA: TGTGCCAGCAGCCAAACCACAGGGAGAGGGGCCAACGTCCTGACTTTC
CDR3 protein: CASSQTTGRGANVLTF

D gene: NA
clone size: NA
V gene: TRBV27
CDR3 length: 14
J gene: TRBJ1-3
CDR3 DNA: TGTGCCAGCAGTTTATCGGGGGCTGGAAACACCATATATTTT
CDR3 protein: CASSLSGAGNTIYF

D gene: TRBD1
clone size: NA
V gene: TRBV6-6
CDR3 length: 13
J gene: TRBJ1-2
CDR3 DNA: TGTGCCAGCAGTTCACGGACAGGGACTGGCTACACCTTC
CDR3 protein: CASSSRTGTGYTF

D gene: TRBD1
clone size: NA
V gene: TRBV30
CDR3 length: 13
J gene: TRBJ1-1
CDR3 DNA: TGTGCCTGGAGCAGGGACAGGGTGACTGAAGCTTTCTTT
CDR3 protein: CAWSRDRVTEAFF

D gene: TRBD2
clone size: once
V gene: TRBV7-7
CDR3 length: 14
J gene: TRBJ2-1
CDR3 DNA: TGTGCTAGCAGCCCGAGTAGCGGGTACAATGAGCAGTTCTTC
CDR3 protein: CASSPSSGYNEQFF

D gene: TRBD1
clone size: NA
V gene: TRBV2
CDR3 length: 16
J gene: TRBJ2-2
CDR3 DNA: TGTGCCAGCTCCCCCGACAGGGGCCTATTCACCGGGGAGCTGTTTTTT
CDR3 protein: CASSPDRGLFTGELFF

D gene: NA
clone size: NA
V gene: TRBV7-8
CDR3 length: 17
J gene: TRBJ2-2
CDR3 DNA: TGTGCCAGCAGCTTTTCCTGGACGGGGGCGAACACCGGGGAGCTGTTTTTT
CDR3 protein: CASSFSWTGANTGELFF

D gene: NA
clone size: NA
V gene: TRBV27
CDR3 length: 17
J gene: TRBJ1-6
CDR3 DNA: TGTGCCAGCAGTGGCCGTGCCACCGGACTATCAAATTCACCCCTCCACTTT
CDR3 protein: CASSGRATGLSNSPLHF

D gene: NA
clone size: NA
V gene: TRBV7-8
CDR3 length: 16
J gene: TRBJ1-5
CDR3 DNA: TGTGCCAGCAGCTTAGGAAGGTTTCAGGTAGCTCAGCCCCAGCATTTT
CDR3 protein: CASSLGRFQVAQPQHF

D gene: NA
clone size: NA
V gene: TRBV7-2
CDR3 length: 14
J gene: TRBJ2-3
CDR3 DNA: TGTGCCAGCAGCTTAGGAGGGGCGTCGGATACGCAGTATTTT
CDR3 protein: CASSLGGASDTQYF

D gene: TRBD1
clone size: NA
V gene: TRBV7-6
CDR3 length: 22
J gene: TRBJ1-2
CDR3 DNA: TGTGCCAGCAGCTTTATTGATGCGGGGGGAGACGGAGACAGGGGACGTCTCTATGGCTACACCTTC
CDR3 protein: CASSFIDAGGDGDRGRLYGYTF

D gene: TRBD1
clone size: NA
V gene: TRBV19
CDR3 length: 16
J gene: TRBJ1-4
CDR3 DNA: TGTGCCAGTAGTACACTATCCCGGGACAGGAGGGAAAAACTGTTTTTT
CDR3 protein: CASSTLSRDRREKLFF

D gene: NA
clone size: NA
V gene: TRBV13
CDR3 length: 12
J gene: TRBJ2-1
CDR3 DNA: TGTGCCAGCAGCTTAGGACTAAATGAGCAGTTCTTC
CDR3 protein: CASSLGLNEQFF

D gene: TRBD1
clone size: NA
V gene: TRBV3-1/TRBV3-2
CDR3 length: 15
J gene: TRBJ1-5
CDR3 DNA: TGTGCCAGCAGCCTACGGACAGGGGGCAATCAGCCCCGGCATTTT
CDR3 protein: CASSLRTGGNQPRHF

D gene: NA
clone size: NA
V gene: TRBV4-1
CDR3 length: 15
J gene: TRBJ1-1
CDR3 DNA: TGCGCCAGCAGCCAGACGACAGTTATGAACACTGAAGCTTTCTTT
CDR3 protein: CASSQTTVMNTEAFF

D gene: TRBD1
clone size: NA
V gene: TRBV5-1
CDR3 length: 14
J gene: TRBJ1-2
CDR3 DNA: TGCGCCAGCACTCAAGGGGACAGTAACTATGGCTACACCTTC
CDR3 protein: CASTQGDSNYGYTF

D gene: TRBD2
clone size: once
V gene: TRBV27
CDR3 length: 16
J gene: TRBJ2-1
CDR3 DNA: TGTGCCAGCAGTTTAGATGGGACTAGCGGGAGTCATGAGCAGTTCTTC
CDR3 protein: CASSLDGTSGSHEQFF

D gene: NA
clone size: NA
V gene: TRBV10-2
CDR3 length: 11
J gene: TRBJ1-1
CDR3 DNA: TGCGCCAGCAGTGAGGACACTGAAGCTTTCTTT
CDR3 protein: CASSEDTEAFF

D gene: NA
clone size: NA
V gene: TRBV14
CDR3 length: 13
J gene: TRBJ2-7
CDR3 DNA: TGTGCCAGCAGCCAGGATCGACGGACGGAGCAGTACTTC
CDR3 protein: CASSQDRRTEQYF

D gene: NA
clone size: NA
V gene: TRBV4-1
CDR3 length: 16
J gene: TRBJ2-5
CDR3 DNA: TGCGCCAGCAGCCAAGGTGTCGGGGGCTCCCAAGAGACCCAGTACTTC
CDR3 protein: CASSQGVGGSQETQYF

D gene: TRBD2
clone size: NA
V gene: TRBV20-1
CDR3 length: 11
J gene: TRBJ2-7
CDR3 DNA: TGCAGTGCAGTGACTAGCTGGGAGCAGTACTTC
CDR3 protein: CSAVTSWEQYF

D gene: NA
clone size: NA
V gene: TRBV19
CDR3 length: 16
J gene: TRBJ1-5
CDR3 DNA: TGTGCCAGTAGTATCGCAAGGGCTGCTAGCAATCAGCCCCAGCATTTT
CDR3 protein: CASSIARAASNQPQHF

D gene: NA
clone size: NA
V gene: TRBV15
CDR3 length: 15
J gene: TRBJ2-3
CDR3 DNA: TGTGCCACCAGCAGAGATCCCTTTAGCACAGATACGCAGTATTTT
CDR3 protein: CATSRDPFSTDTQYF

D gene: NA
clone size: NA
V gene: TRBV28
CDR3 length: 15
J gene: TRBJ1-6
CDR3 DNA: TGTGCCAGCACCAAACTAGGGGTGGGGGATTCACCCCTCCACTTT
CDR3 protein: CASTKLGVGDSPLHF

D gene: NA
clone size: NA
V gene: TRBV29-1
CDR3 length: 14
J gene: TRBJ1-1
CDR3 DNA: TGCAGCGTGGCGGGCAGGGGAGAAAACACTGAAGCTTTCTTT
CDR3 protein: CSVAGRGENTEAFF

D gene: NA
clone size: NA
V gene: TRBV4-1
CDR3 length: 16
J gene: TRBJ2-7
CDR3 DNA: TGCGCCAGCAGCCAAGACCTATCCAGCAACTACTACGAGCAGTACTTC
CDR3 protein: CASSQDLSSNYYEQYF

D gene: NA
clone size: NA
V gene: TRBV5-1
CDR3 length: 15
J gene: TRBJ1-4
CDR3 DNA: TGCGCCAGCAGCTTGCAGGGACCGGGGTATGAAAAACTGTTTTTT
CDR3 protein: CASSLQGPGYEKLFF

D gene: TRBD2
clone size: few
V gene: TRBV28
CDR3 length: 14
J gene: TRBJ2-1
CDR3 DNA: TGTGCCAGCAGTTTACGTAGCGGGAGCACTGAGCAGTTCTTC
CDR3 protein: CASSLRSGSTEQFF

D gene: NA
clone size: NA
V gene: TRBV28
CDR3 length: 15
J gene: TRBJ1-3
CDR3 DNA: TGTGCCAGCAGTTTCTTCGGCAGCTCTGGAAACACCATATATTTT
CDR3 protein: CASSFFGSSGNTIYF

D gene: TRBD1
clone size: NA
V gene: TRBV5-8
CDR3 length: 14
J gene: TRBJ2-5
CDR3 DNA: TGTGCCAGCAGCCTAGGACAGGGCCAAGAGACCCAGTACTTC
CDR3 protein: CASSLGQGQETQYF

D gene: NA
clone size: NA
V gene: TRBV2
CDR3 length: 15
J gene: TRBJ1-6
CDR3 DNA: TGTGCCAGCAGTGAAGGACCGGGGACTCATTCACCCCTCCACTTT
CDR3 protein: CASSEGPGTHSPLHF

D gene: TRBD2
clone size: NA
V gene: TRBV28
CDR3 length: 16
J gene: TRBJ2-3
CDR3 DNA: TGTGCCAGCAGTGAGACTAGCGGGAGTAGCACAGATACGCAGTATTTT
CDR3 protein: CASSETSGSSTDTQYF

D gene: TRBD1
clone size: NA
V gene: TRBV11-2
CDR3 length: 14
J gene: TRBJ2-7
CDR3 DNA: TGTGCCAGCAGCTACCCAGGGGGCCCCTACGAGCAGTACTTC
CDR3 protein: CASSYPGGPYEQYF